Described below is a single T cell receptor beta chain sequence and its context. Its binding antigen is unknown. Base quality data are lacking; no much larger clone is found one base away. The data derive from a study of blood T cell repertoires in COVID-19 (dated by TCRdb to between 2020 and 2021). In terms of the full investigation: Samples covering the acute and convalescent phases of COVID-19 were provided by collaborators in the United States, Italy and Spain. The material from the prospective study consisted of cDNA or gDNA derived from T cells, B-cell-depleted T cells, or PBMCs. Deeply sampled blood TCRbeta repertoires from subjects exposed to, actively infected with, or recovered from COVID-19 were included in the dataset. The repertoires were released in a freely available public database meant as a resource for research on the immune response to SARS-CoV-2. The samples were drawn from the first 160 participants of the ongoing ImmuneRACE study and from over a thousand subjects provided by 6 global collaborators. The sample metadata nearly always contained a de-identified subject ID, COVID-19 status, age in years and sex. Where HLA class I and class II types were available, the types were taken from metadata supplied by the sample provider, not from assay-based typing. General conclusions and limits of the study: How much clinical and demographic metadata was included differed by source and by participant, and the metadata was provided uncurated.

The trim is 4 bases for V and 7 bases for J, with a gap of 20 bases between the germline ends. Including the terminal cysteine and phenylalanine, the CDR3 comprises 15 residues. Only the CDR3 region is kept as DNA, spanning 45 bases read in frame from base 1. Per the germline V gene, SGHRS is the CDR1 and YFSETQ is the CDR2. Whole blood was collected in K2EDTA tubes by collaborating institutions according to the institutions' own protocols. For TCRbeta analysis, collaborator samples were shipped as frozen whole blood, as isolated PBMCs, or as DNA extracted from either sample type. TCRbeta CDR3 regions were amplified from genomic DNA by means of the immunoSEQ Assay, a bias-controlled multiplex PCR. Regarding the original processing steps: Within the assay, amplification of reference gene primers was used to estimate how many nucleated cells each sample contained. To quantify the absolute abundance of each unique TCRbeta CDR3 rearrangement, sequence reads were collapsed and filtered. For each sample, productive Simpson clonality was calculated as the square root of Simpson's diversity index over productive rearrangements. Entries here come from immuneACCESS through TCRdb and include only in-frame sequences with V and J called. Some clones fail to appear in such tables; in the studies checked, an unresolved V gene covers under half of the shortfall, and the cause of the remainder is unknown. V, J and clone size derive from that table, while D and trimming were established from the DNA sequence. Here the sample has tens of thousands of clones; 70% to 85% occur a single time. Around a tenth of the sample is held by the ten biggest clonotypes.

The chain joins TRBV5-1 to TRBJ1-2; matching of 6 bases hints at TRBD1 as the D gene. The sequence was obtained from a woman aged 50 to 60 with acute or convalescent COVID-19. Material for sequencing was peripheral blood. The nucleotides are TGCGCCAGCAGCCCTGGGGCGGTCCAAGGGGGTGGCTACACCTTC. This is translated as CASSPGAVQGGGYTF.